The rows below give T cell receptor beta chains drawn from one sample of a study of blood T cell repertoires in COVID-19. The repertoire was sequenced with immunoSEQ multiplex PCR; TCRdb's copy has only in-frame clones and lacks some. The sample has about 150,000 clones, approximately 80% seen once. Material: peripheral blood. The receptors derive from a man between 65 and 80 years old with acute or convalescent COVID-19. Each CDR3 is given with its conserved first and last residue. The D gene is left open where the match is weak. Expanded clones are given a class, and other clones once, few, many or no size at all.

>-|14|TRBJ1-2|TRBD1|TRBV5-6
TGTGCCAGCAGCACGGGACAGTATGTGGATGGCTACACCTTC
CASSTGQYVDGYTF
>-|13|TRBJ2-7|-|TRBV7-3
TGTGCCAGCAGCTTAACTAGCGACTACGAGCAGTACTTC
CASSLTSDYEQYF
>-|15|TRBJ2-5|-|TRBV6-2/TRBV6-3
TGTGCCAGCAGCCCAACGGACGGGGGACAAGAGACCCAGTACTTC
CASSPTDGGQETQYF
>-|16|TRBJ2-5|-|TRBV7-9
TGTGCCAGCAGCCCCCTGGGGGGGCTGGTTTTCGAGACCCAGTACTTC
CASSPLGGLVFETQYF
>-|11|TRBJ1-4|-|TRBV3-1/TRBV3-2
TGTGCCAGCAGCCAAGCGAGGATCCTGTTTTTT
CASSQARILFF
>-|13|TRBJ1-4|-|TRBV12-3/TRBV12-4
TGTGCCAGCAGTTTGGACATAAACGAAAAACTGTTTTTT
CASSLDINEKLFF
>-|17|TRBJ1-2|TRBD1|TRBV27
TGTGCCAGCAGTTTAGAGTACCCGGCAGGGGGGAACTATGGCTACACCTTC
CASSLEYPAGGNYGYTF
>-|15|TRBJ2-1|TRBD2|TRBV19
TGTGCCAGTGGCCTTAGCGGGGCCGGAGAGTGGGAGCAGTTCTTC
CASGLSGAGEWEQFF
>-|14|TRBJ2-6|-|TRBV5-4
TGTGCCAGCAGCTTGGACTCCGGGGCCAACGTCCTGACTTTC
CASSLDSGANVLTF
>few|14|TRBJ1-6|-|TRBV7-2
TGTGCCAGCAGAGCGGGCGGCACTCGGTCACCCCTCCACTTT
CASRAGGTRSPLHF
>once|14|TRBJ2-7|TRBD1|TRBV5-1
TGCGCCAGCAGCTCTAGACAGGGAACCTACGAGCAGTACTTC
CASSSRQGTYEQYF
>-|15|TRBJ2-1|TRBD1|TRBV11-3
TGTGCCAGCAGTTGGACAGGGCGAGGGTACAATGAGCAGTTCTTC
CASSWTGRGYNEQFF
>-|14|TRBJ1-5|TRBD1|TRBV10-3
TGTGCCATCAGCTCCGGGACAGGAGATCAGCCCCAGCATTTT
CAISSGTGDQPQHF
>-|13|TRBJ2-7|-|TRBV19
TGTGCCAGTACGGGCCAGGGCCCCTACGAGCAGTACTTC
CASTGQGPYEQYF
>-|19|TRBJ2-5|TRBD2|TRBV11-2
TGTGCCAGCAACTTAGATGGGGCGCTAGCGGCTTCTGGGGGGGAGACCCAGTACTTC
CASNLDGALAASGGETQYF
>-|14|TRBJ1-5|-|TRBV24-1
TGTGCCACCGGGGGCTGGACCTTCGGGCAGCCCCAGCATTTT
CATGGWTFGQPQHF
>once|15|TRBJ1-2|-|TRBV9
TGTGCCAGCAGCGTAGACAACCTAGCTAACTATGGCTACACCTTC
CASSVDNLANYGYTF